The rows below give T cell receptor beta chains drawn from one sample of a study of cytotoxic CD8 clonotypes in ibrutinib-treated CLL. The assay was immunoSEQ multiplex PCR, and TCRdb's table has in-frame clones only and misses some. The sample records some 35,000 clones, about 70% being singletons. The material was PBMCs, obtained at disease progression, from a patient treated with ibrutinib. Receptors were obtained from a human donor with chronic lymphocytic leukemia. The CDR3 runs from the conserved cysteine through the conserved F or W. A D gene is named only where the DNA matches it firmly. Size tells how often a clone was seen (once, few, many) or the class of an expanded clone, and some rows leave it out.

j_call	v_call	clone_size	d_call	cdr3_aa	cdr3_nt
TRBJ1-1	TRBV7-9	.	.	CASSLPPLEGGATEAFF	TGTGCCAGCAGCTTACCCCCCTTAGAAGGGGGGGCGACTGAAGCTTTCTTT
TRBJ2-7	TRBV29-1	.	.	CSASRKDHEQYF	TGCAGCGCCTCCAGGAAAGACCACGAGCAGTACTTC
TRBJ1-1	TRBV19	.	TRBD1	CASAQGAPVGAFF	TGTGCCAGTGCACAGGGGGCGCCGGTAGGAGCTTTCTTT
TRBJ2-6	TRBV25-1	few	.	CASSEFGGTGANVLTF	TGTGCCAGCAGTGAATTTGGGGGGACTGGGGCCAACGTCCTGACTTTC
TRBJ1-1	TRBV6-1	.	.	CASSEAVRTEAFF	TGTGCCAGCAGTGAAGCGGTCCGGACTGAAGCTTTCTTT
TRBJ1-5	TRBV9	.	TRBD1	CASSPQGANQPQHF	TGTGCCAGCAGCCCACAGGGGGCAAATCAGCCCCAGCATTTT
TRBJ1-1	TRBV18	.	.	CASSPTVLVNTEAFF	TGTGCCAGCTCACCAACGGTACTCGTGAACACTGAAGCTTTCTTT
TRBJ2-3	TRBV5-1	once	TRBD1	CASSSGQGGTDTQYF	TGCGCCAGCAGCTCGGGACAGGGAGGCACAGATACGCAGTATTTT
TRBJ1-4	TRBV7-8	few	.	CASSLAQAGEKLFF	TGTGCCAGCAGCTTAGCCCAGGCTGGTGAAAAACTGTTTTTT
TRBJ2-7	TRBV2	once	TRBD1	CASSDWGQGAGEQYF	TGTGCCAGCAGCGACTGGGGACAGGGGGCGGGCGAGCAGTACTTC
TRBJ1-1	TRBV10-1	few	TRBD1	CASSRGGTGYRNTEAFF	TGCGCCAGCAGCCGGGGGGGGACAGGGTATCGGAACACTGAAGCTTTCTTT
TRBJ2-7	TRBV4-1	.	TRBD2	CASSQEFGLVSYEQYF	TGCGCCAGCAGCCAAGAATTCGGACTAGTCTCCTACGAGCAGTACTTC
TRBJ2-5	TRBV2	few	.	CASSTRPETQYF	TGTGCCAGCAGTACCAGGCCTGAGACCCAGTACTTC
TRBJ2-5	TRBV11-2	.	TRBD1	CASSLGQGASQETQYF	TGTGCCAGCAGCTTAGGACAGGGGGCCTCACAAGAGACCCAGTACTTC
TRBJ2-2	TRBV2	.	.	CASKGERWNTGELFF	TGTGCCAGCAAGGGTGAACGGTGGAACACCGGGGAGCTGTTTTTT
TRBJ2-7	TRBV19	.	.	CASSSSGGYEQYF	TGTGCCAGTAGCTCCAGCGGAGGTTACGAGCAGTACTTC
TRBJ2-7	TRBV27	medium-sized	.	CASSFAGSYEQYF	TGTGCCAGCAGTTTCGCTGGCTCCTACGAGCAGTACTTC
TRBJ2-5	TRBV12-5	.	.	CASGLDLALQETQYF	TGTGCTAGTGGTTTGGACCTAGCTTTACAAGAGACCCAGTACTTC
TRBJ2-5	TRBV19	.	TRBD2	CASSQLARQETQYF	TGTGCCAGTAGCCAACTAGCGCGACAAGAGACCCAGTACTTC
TRBJ1-5	TRBV19	.	.	CASSMGVGGQPQHF	TGTGCCAGTAGTATGGGGGTGGGGGGGCAGCCCCAGCATTTT
TRBJ2-3	TRBV2	.	.	CASSAGGTGTQYF	TGTGCCAGCAGCGCCGGAGGCACAGGTACGCAGTATTTT
TRBJ2-7	TRBV11-2	.	.	CASSFGRSYEQYF	TGTGCCAGCAGCTTTGGCAGATCCTACGAGCAGTACTTC
TRBJ2-3	TRBV2	few	.	CASSGLRPGTDTQYF	TGTGCCAGCAGTGGTCTTCGCCCGGGCACAGATACGCAGTATTTT
TRBJ2-1	TRBV21-1	.	.	CATPSQVSSYNEQFF	TGTGCCACACCTTCACAGGTTAGCTCCTACAATGAGCAGTTCTTC
TRBJ2-7	TRBV5-4	.	TRBD1	CASSLGGQGAHEQYF	TGTGCCAGCAGCTTGGGGGGACAGGGGGCCCACGAGCAGTACTTC
TRBJ2-7	TRBV7-9	.	.	CASSPRRAPEQYF	TGTGCCAGCAGCCCCCGCCGCGCCCCCGAGCAGTACTTC
TRBJ2-3	TRBV11-2	.	.	CASSSSAPTDTQYF	TGTGCCAGCAGCTCTAGCGCCCCCACAGATACGCAGTATTTT
TRBJ2-1	TRBV6-6	.	.	CASQSGHNEQFF	TGTGCCAGCCAGTCGGGCCACAATGAGCAGTTCTTC
TRBJ2-5	TRBV12-5	.	.	CASGLVRGGAETQYF	TGTGCTAGTGGTTTGGTAAGAGGGGGAGCGGAGACCCAGTACTTC
TRBJ2-7	TRBV7-7	.	TRBD2	CASSFAGVIYEQYF	TGTGCCAGCAGCTTCGCGGGGGTGATTTACGAGCAGTACTTC
TRBJ1-6	TRBV6-6	few	TRBD1	CASSPTGMNSPLHF	TGTGCCAGCAGCCCGACAGGGATGAATTCACCCCTCCACTTT
TRBJ2-5	TRBV2	.	.	CASSVVEETQYF	TGTGCCAGCAGTGTAGTTGAAGAGACCCAGTACTTC
TRBJ2-3	TRBV10-2	.	TRBD2	CASSEPGLAGGTDTQYF	TGCGCCAGCAGTGAACCGGGACTAGCGGGAGGCACAGATACGCAGTATTTT
TRBJ1-5	TRBV2	.	TRBD1	CASNPGTGGDQPQHF	TGTGCCAGCAATCCCGGGACAGGGGGGGATCAGCCCCAGCATTTT